These T cell receptor beta chains were read from a single sample in a study of cytomegalovirus exposure and HLA in healthy donors. Libraries were prepared by immunoSEQ multiplex PCR; TCRdb keeps only in-frame clonotypes and omits some of them. This table holds 100,000 to 150,000 clones, about 8.5% found once. Sequences were obtained from PBMCs. These receptors all come from a man aged 35-49 years in good health and CMV-seronegative. CDR3s include the opening cysteine and the closing phenylalanine or tryptophan. D genes are given only for firm matches. Size is omitted from some rows. Given values are once, few, many or a class for expanded clones.

clone_size | j_call | v_call | d_call | cdr3_nt | cdr3_aa
few | TRBJ2-3 | TRBV9 | TRBD2 | TGTGCCAGCAGCGTATATAGCGGGGGGGCCTCAGATACGCAGTATTTT | CASSVYSGGASDTQYF
many | TRBJ2-1 | TRBV6-1 | TRBD2 | TGTGCCAGCAGTGCCCCGGGGGGAAGCTCCTACAATGAGCAGTTCTTC | CASSAPGGSSYNEQFF
- | TRBJ1-1 | TRBV11-2 | TRBD1 | TGTGCCAGCAGCCGGGGTCCGGGACAGGGGGCCGAAGGGACTGAAGCTTTCTTT | CASSRGPGQGAEGTEAFF
- | TRBJ1-2 | TRBV6-5 | TRBD1 | TGTGCCAGCAGTTACCTCAGACAGGGGCATAACTATGGCTACACCTTC | CASSYLRQGHNYGYTF
- | TRBJ2-7 | TRBV7-9 | - | TGTGCCAGCAGCTTATATGGGTCTAGCGTCGTCGAGCAGTACTTC | CASSLYGSSVVEQYF
- | TRBJ2-7 | TRBV5-4 | - | TGTGCCAGCAGCTCCCTCGACGAGCAGTACTTC | CASSSLDEQYF
few | TRBJ2-7 | TRBV4-1 | TRBD1 | TGCGCCAGCAGCCAAGCCGGGACAGGGTCCCGTAGGTACTTC | CASSQAGTGSRRYF
- | TRBJ1-2 | TRBV5-6 | TRBD1 | TGTGCCAGCAGCCTGGGACTAGGACAGGGTGACTATGGCTACACCTTC | CASSLGLGQGDYGYTF
few | TRBJ1-1 | TRBV29-1 | - | TGCAGCGGGGCACCCCAGGGCACTGAAGCTTTCTTT | CSGAPQGTEAFF
few | TRBJ1-2 | TRBV4-3 | - | TGCGCCAGCAGCCATTCACGGGGCTATGGCTACACCTTC | CASSHSRGYGYTF
- | TRBJ2-3 | TRBV2 | - | TGTGCCAGCAAGGCACAGGGAAGATTGACAGATACGCAGTATTTT | CASKAQGRLTDTQYF
few | TRBJ2-1 | TRBV7-2 | - | TGTGCCAGCAGCCTGGGCCCTTACAATGAGCAGTTCTTC | CASSLGPYNEQFF
- | TRBJ2-3 | TRBV29-1 | TRBD2 | TGCAGCGTCGGGACTAGCGGGGGGGCGGGAGATACGCAGTATTTT | CSVGTSGGAGDTQYF
- | TRBJ2-5 | TRBV4-1 | TRBD1 | TGCGCCAGCAGCTCGGACAGGGGTGGGGAGACCCAGTACTTC | CASSSDRGGETQYF
- | TRBJ1-1 | TRBV6-6 | - | TGTGCCAGCAGAATCGGGGAAATCACTGAAGCTTTCTTT | CASRIGEITEAFF
- | TRBJ1-3 | TRBV11-2 | - | TGTGCCAGCAGCCTCCAAGCAGGAACTGGAAACACCATATATTTT | CASSLQAGTGNTIYF
- | TRBJ2-1 | TRBV5-1 | TRBD2 | TGCGCCAGCAGCTTGGATAGGACTAGCGACAATGAGCAGTTCTTC | CASSLDRTSDNEQFF
few | TRBJ2-7 | TRBV7-9 | TRBD2 | TGTGCCAGCAGCTTTTCATCTAGCGGGATTGCCTACGAGCAGTACTTC | CASSFSSSGIAYEQYF